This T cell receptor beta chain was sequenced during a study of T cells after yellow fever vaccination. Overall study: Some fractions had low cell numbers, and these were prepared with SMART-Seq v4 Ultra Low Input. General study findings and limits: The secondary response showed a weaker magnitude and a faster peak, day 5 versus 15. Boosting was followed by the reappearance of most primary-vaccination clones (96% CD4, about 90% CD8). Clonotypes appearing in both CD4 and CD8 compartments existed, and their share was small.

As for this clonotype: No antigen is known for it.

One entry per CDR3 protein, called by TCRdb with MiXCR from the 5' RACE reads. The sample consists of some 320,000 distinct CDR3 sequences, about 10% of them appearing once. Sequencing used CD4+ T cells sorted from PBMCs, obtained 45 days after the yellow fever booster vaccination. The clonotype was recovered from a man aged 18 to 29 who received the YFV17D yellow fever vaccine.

This chain's CDR3 is CASSLTSGGDTDTQYF. The DNA of the CDR3 is TGTGCCAGCAGCCTTACTAGCGGGGGGGACACAGATACGCAGTATTTT. This chain connects TRBV5-4 to TRBJ2-3, with TRBD2 identical over 13 bases. After removal of 4 bases from V and 2 bases from J, the junction contained 4 bases not matched to a gene. The length of the CDR3 is 16 residues. The germline V gene encodes CDR1 SGHNT and CDR2 YYREEE (reference sequence).